The 18 T cell receptor beta chains reported below all come from one sample, sequenced in a study of shared clonotypes between healthy human individuals (dated by TCRdb to the early 2020s). Library prep was done by the immunoSEQ multiplex PCR assay. TCRdb carries this immuneACCESS record with in-frame sequences only. Its versions omit some clonotypes, under half of them owing to an unresolved V gene in the studies checked, with the rest unexplained. Present in this sample are 780,000 or so clones, over 60% of which were seen just once. The biggest ten clones account for under 2% of the sample. The sequencing sample was made of memory CD4+ T cells sorted from blood. Explained via the paper, the cell subset or site label denotes: CD45RA-negative fraction. The source is a woman in her 30s in good health.

This clone was seen a few times. This sequence joins TRBV11-2 and TRBJ2-7; 10 bases are shared with TRBD2. The junction had 10 bases not matched to a gene; V was cut back by 5 bases and J by 3 bases. CDR1 SGHAT and CDR2 FQNNGV come from the germline V gene. The CDR3 loop spans 16 amino acids. CDR3 residues: CASSRRTSGSIYEQYF. CDR3 bases: TGTGCCAGCAGCAGAAGGACTAGCGGTTCCATCTACGAGCAGTACTTC.

The chain links TRBV2 to TRBJ2-7; D is possibly TRBD1 or TRBD2 (5 bases each). This CDR3 comprises 15 residues. V shed 2 bases and J shed 6 bases, with 17 bases lying between them. Germline V CDR1 and CDR2: SNHLY, FYNNEI. CDR3 residues: CASSETKVAGSEQYF. The DNA of the CDR3 is TGTGCCAGCAGTGAAACAAAGGTAGCAGGGAGCGAGCAGTACTTC.

This clone has only a few counts. The chain recombines TRBV7-2 with TRBJ2-7; TRBD2 aligns across 10 bases. After removal of 5 bases from V and 2 bases from J, the junction contained 6 bases not matched to a gene. This CDR3 is 15 amino acids long. The V gene's germline CDR1 is SGHTA and CDR2 FQGNSA. CDR3 region: CASSTGLAVAYEQYF. The CDR3 nucleotides are TGTGCCAGCAGCACCGGACTAGCGGTGGCCTACGAGCAGTACTTC. Full variable domain (remainder filled in from reference TRBV7-2 and TRBJ2-7): GAGVSQSPSNKVTEKGKDVELRCDPISGHTALYWYRQSLGQGLEFLIYFQGNSAPDKSGLPSDRFSAERTGGSVSTLTIQRTQQEDSAVYLCASSTGLAVAYEQYFGPGTRLTVT.

The chain uses TRBV15 and TRBJ2-3; 7 nucleotides line up with TRBD1. The CDR3 loop spans 18 amino acids. CDR1 LNHNV and CDR2 YYDKDF come from the germline V gene (reference sequence). J lost 1 base, V lost 3 bases, and 13 bases had no gene match. The CDR3, as DNA: TGTGCCACCAGCAGTCCCGTGACAGGGCGTGAGGGCACAGATACGCAGTATTTT. It encodes CATSSPVTGREGTDTQYF.

The chain recombines TRBV6-5 with TRBJ1-1; 9 positions agree with TRBD1. The CDR3 contains 15 residues. Trimming at V came to 2 bases and at J to 1 base, leaving 2 bases not matched to a gene. Germline V lookup: CDR1 MNHEY, CDR2 SVGAGI. The CDR3 region has the DNA TGTGCCAGCAGTTACCCGACAGGGGGGAACACTGAAGCTTTCTTT. Its translation is CASSYPTGGNTEAFF.

This clone was seen only a few times. The CDR3 loop reads CSVETPGHGSYEQYF. The CDR3 bases are TGCAGCGTTGAAACTCCGGGACACGGGTCCTACGAGCAGTACTTC. The rearrangement joins TRBV29-1 to TRBJ2-7; possibly TRBD1 for D (6 bases). The germline V and J ends were trimmed by 2 bases and 1 base, with 15 bases remaining between them. Germline loops: CDR1 SQVTM, CDR2 ANQGSEA. This CDR3 has 15 amino acids.

This chain connects TRBV4-1 to TRBJ2-3; perhaps D is TRBD1 or TRBD2 (6 bases each). CDR3 length equals 17 residues. Germline CDR1 reads MGHRA; CDR2 reads YSYEKL. V lost 0 bases, J lost 1 base, and 14 bases lay in between. CDR3 DNA: TGCGCCAGCAGCCAAGACGGGGGCGGCTCTCGCACAGATACGCAGTATTTT. Translating gives CASSQDGGGSRTDTQYF.

V and J are TRBV11-2 and TRBJ2-7; 9 bases match TRBD2. This CDR3 is built from 15 residues. The germline CDR1 and CDR2 sequences are SGHAT and FQNNGV. J lost 5 bases, V lost 4 bases, and 9 bases had no gene match. CDR3 sequence: CASSSISGRVHEQYF. The CDR3, as DNA: TGTGCCAGCAGCTCGATTAGCGGGAGAGTCCACGAGCAGTACTTC.

The V call is TRBV5-4, the J call TRBJ2-7; 8 bases map to TRBD1. Germline V gene data show CDR1 as SGHNT and CDR2 as YYREEE (reference sequence). Unmatched junction bases numbered 9, after V lost 3 bases and J lost 4 bases. This CDR3 has 15 residues. Here the CDR3 DNA reads TGTGCCAGCAGCTCTCCACAGGGGGAGCGGTACGAGCAGTACTTC. Protein product: CASSSPQGERYEQYF.

The chain joins TRBV19 to TRBJ2-3; TRBD2 matches at 7 bases. Germline loops: CDR1 LNHDA, CDR2 SQIVND (reference sequence). This CDR3 is 14 amino acids long. The trim removed 7 bases at V and 1 base at J, leaving 5 bases unmatched. CDR3 sequence (DNA): TGTGCCAGTATTCCTAGCGGTCGCACAGATACGCAGTATTTT. Its protein is CASIPSGRTDTQYF.

The sample holds many counts of this clone. The J gene is TRBJ2-1, the V gene TRBV29-1; the match to TRBD1 covers 10 bases. This CDR3 has 14 residues. Germline-derived CDR1 and CDR2 are SQVTM and ANQGSEA. Trimming at V came to 3 bases and at J to 10 bases, leaving 9 bases not matched to a gene. CDR3 residues: CSVDVGQGVGEQFF. CDR3 sequence (DNA): TGCAGCGTTGATGTAGGACAGGGGGTAGGAGAGCAGTTCTTC.

This chain joins TRBV2 and TRBJ2-5, with D unresolved. The DNA end is more similar to TRBJ2-7, so the J call may be wrong. CDR3 length equals 11 residues. Germline values: CDR1 SNHLY, CDR2 FYNNEI. The CDR3 DNA is TGTGCCAGCATGTCCTTTTACGAGCAGTACTTC. Protein sequence: CASMSFYEQYF.

This rearrangement joins TRBV10-1 to TRBJ2-3; 8 positions match TRBD2. The junction had 7 bases not matched to a gene; V was cut back by 10 bases and J by 1 base. This CDR3 is built from 14 residues. CDR1 WNHNN and CDR2 SYGVQD come from the germline V gene (reference sequence). The CDR3 DNA reads TGCGCCACAGAGCGGGAGAGCGGCACAGATACGCAGTATTTT. Amino acid sequence: CATERESGTDTQYF.

The V gene is TRBV20-1, the J gene TRBJ2-5; D call uncertain. Looked up from germline, CDR1 is DFQATT and CDR2 is SNEGSKA (reference sequence). The CDR3 contains 11 residues. The V and J ends lost 3 bases and 1 base respectively, with 3 bases between them. In nucleotides, the CDR3 is TGCAGTGCTAGCCTCCAAGAGACCCAGTACTTC. This codes for CSASLQETQYF.

The chain is built from TRBV18 and TRBJ1-1; a weak D match, TRBD1 (6 bases). This CDR3 comprises 15 residues. Germline V CDR1 and CDR2: KGHSH, LQKENI. Trimming stripped 3 bases from V and 4 bases from J, with 15 bases between. CDR3 nucleotide sequence: TGTGCCAGCTCACCTTCAAGAGGGGGGACCACTGAAGCTTTCTTT. Amino acid sequence: CASSPSRGGTTEAFF.

This sequence joins TRBV7-9 and TRBJ2-7; the match to TRBD2 covers 12 bases. CDR1 is SEHNR and CDR2 is FQNEAQ in the germline V gene (reference sequence). The CDR3 spans 15 residues. Trimming removed 5 bases from V and 6 bases from J; junction bases left unmatched: 8. CDR3 nucleotides: TGTGCCAGCAGCCCCCGACTAGCGGGAGAAGGCGAGCAGTACTTC. Encoded protein: CASSPRLAGEGEQYF.

The rearrangement uses TRBV6-5 and TRBJ1-1; TRBD1 agrees at 9 bases. From germline, CDR1 is MNHEY and CDR2 SVGAGI. V was clipped by 0 bases and J by 8 bases; unmatched bases: 7. The CDR3 contains 15 residues. CDR3 sequence: CASSYSGQGGLEAFF. The DNA for the CDR3 is TGTGCCAGCAGTTACTCGGGACAGGGAGGCTTAGAAGCTTTCTTT.

V is TRBV28 and J is TRBJ1-1; D call uncertain. Per the germline V gene, CDR1 is MDHEN and CDR2 is SYDVKM. Trimming pared 0 bases from V and 0 bases from J, leaving 8 bases between. The CDR3 has 15 amino acids. The CDR3 DNA sequence: TGTGCCAGCAGTTTATGGGGCGCGGTGAACACTGAAGCTTTCTTT. It specifies CASSLWGAVNTEAFF.